This entry features one T cell receptor (beta chain) sequence. This clone was seen more than once but under ten times. It has no known antigen specificity. Qualities for individual bases were not recorded, and no much larger clone is one base off. The source of the sample is a study of cytomegalovirus exposure and HLA in healthy donors (dated by TCRdb to 2017 to 2019). Regarding the study in general: According to an earlier analysis of several hundred of the donors, some 180 million T cells yielded 120 million or so unique TCR beta sequences and around 300 Gb of sequence data. An early release that covered approximately 600 HLA-typed donors contained around 300 gigabases of sequencing data and tens of millions of unique TCR sequences. Of the approximately 400 genotyped donors, approximately 80% fell in the genetic ancestry cluster associated with self-reported Caucasian donors. The study aimed to test whether signatures of past pathogen exposure could be identified by cataloging public T cell receptors. The study used immunosequencing to profile the T cell repertoires of hundreds of subjects and linked those repertoires to cytomegalovirus serostatus. Besides the first cohort of some 670 subjects, a separate validation cohort made up of some 110 different subjects was used. To predict cytomegalovirus infection status, the study brought together high-throughput TCR immunosequencing, statistical association of individual TCRs with disease status, and machine learning. To study patterns of TCR occurrence, a later analysis re-analyzed previously published TCR beta repertoires from just over 650 donors and added high-resolution HLA genotyping. Rather than using new phenotypic data, the later analysis identified candidate immune exposures from TCR beta sequences and from how often those sequences occurred across donors. In an earlier analysis of several hundred of the donors, high-throughput TCR beta sequencing was used to judge whether each TCR beta V gene segment behaved as functional or pseudogenic. Alongside the repertoire data, information on donor age, sex, ethnicity and CMV serostatus was compiled. Genome-wide SNP genotypes for about 65% of the roughly 700 donors were used in a later genetic analysis, which treated that subset as a discovery cohort. Every repertoire in the discovery cohort had been generated on one and the same sequencing platform. HLA typing covered class I and class II loci at four-digit resolution. Typing coverage differed by locus: A, B, C, DRB1 and DQB1 were typed in about 620-640 donors, DQA1 in about 500, DPA1 in 600 to 610, and DPB1 in 450 to 490. Four or five DR-DQ haplotypes were handled as single units for association and clustering because linkage in the cohort was strong. Across approximately 420 genotyped donors of the cohort, an average of roughly 250,000 unique TCR beta nucleotide sequences per donor were sequenced, and 15% to 20% of those sequences were non-productive.

The full study reports these points: In a later analysis, several top co-occurrence clusters were reported to appear linked to parvovirus B19, influenza, CMV and Epstein-Barr virus. Roughly uniform sequencing depth across donors was assumed in presence/absence analyses, although this assumption may not hold. According to a later analysis, most CMV-associated TCR beta chains appeared to be HLA-restricted, and the HLA associations seemed to be driven largely by CMV exposure. In vitro tests confirmed that three of the cytomegalovirus-associated TCR beta chains recognize cytomegalovirus antigens. A later analysis found that TCR association rates varied across HLA loci, with DRB1 alleles showing the most associated TCRs and HLA-C alleles the fewest. A later analysis found that HLA-associated TCR beta chains were more clonally expanded and had lower generation probabilities than equally common non-associated chains. When HLA alleles, especially DR and DQ, strongly co-occurred, attributing TCR associations to individual alleles was difficult. Because counts were too low, about 15 rarely observed V segments, including chromosome 9 orphons, were left out of the earlier analysis of 587 of the donors. The authors suggested that the approach could potentially be extended to other disease states and immunological phenotypes. A later genetic analysis reported fewer N-insertions in productive TCRs among donors in an Asian-associated ancestry cluster than the roughly 650-donor mean. Linkage disequilibrium might explain the correlated functional status among segregating V segments, but an unknown experimental factor could not be ruled out. A later genetic analysis associated a missense DCLRE1C variant with V-gene and J-gene trimming of TCR beta chains, and an independent cohort replicated the association. A further reported finding was that TCR beta sequences accurately predicted the HLA-A and HLA-B alleles for most subjects in the first cohort. Because HLA typing was unavailable for some donors at each locus, only the typed subset was used in association tests. The study gave a list of over 150 TCR beta chains associated with cytomegalovirus. Most TCR sequences were seen in very few donors, while some public TCRs were found in many individuals. The 87-base-pair reads could not distinguish some IMGT-functional V segments, including TRBV6-2 and TRBV6-3, so those segments were excluded. In both the original and validation cohorts, the classifier was reported to diagnose cytomegalovirus status with high specificity and sensitivity. Immune exposure information for the cohort was limited to CMV serostatus. Only TCR beta chains were sequenced in this cohort, and the absence of alpha or paired-chain data limited detectable features. In a later analysis, around 15,000 TCR beta sequences were associated with specific HLA alleles at a false discovery rate of 0.05. A cluster of highly shared sequence variants was judged likely to be a technical artifact of the sequencing pipeline. Broadly in line with IMGT annotations, most TCR beta V segments showed up in productive rearrangements about 87% or about 30% of the time in an earlier analysis of under 700 of the donors.

The library relied on the immunoSEQ multiplex PCR assay. The multiplex PCR relied on a mix of 60 forward primers for TCR Vbeta segments and 13 reverse primers for TCR Jbeta segments. A multiplex PCR assay on genomic DNA amplified the CDR3 region of rearranged TCR beta genes. The Illumina HiSeq System was used to sequence the amplified TCR beta libraries as 87-base-pair reads. The original methods were these. A later analysis tallied 75 million to 85 million unique TCR beta chains across the 610 or so repertoires, and around 9.9 million of those chains were shared by two or more donors. Raw reads were error-corrected and collapsed into unique sequences by a nearest-neighbor algorithm in which closely related sequences were merged to remove PCR and sequencing errors. CDR3 sequences were aligned to IMGT reference sequences to assign V, D and J gene segments. Each retained sequence needed at least a six-nucleotide match to both a V gene segment and a J gene segment. Rearrangements were classified as productive when the CDR3 lacked stop codons and remained in frame with V and J, and all other rearrangements were classified as non-productive. Following IMGT convention, CDR3 was defined as the stretch from the second conserved V-encoded cysteine up to the conserved J-encoded phenylalanine. The earlier analysis of some 580 of the donors excluded any sequence lacking an unambiguous match to a single V gene segment. In an earlier analysis of several hundred of the donors, a V segment was called functional when productive rearrangements were above 56.7%, and segregating when the standard deviation between donors exceeded 5%. A statistical classification framework was built for diagnosing cytomegalovirus status from the catalog of TCR beta chain sequences. In a later analysis, TCR nucleotide sequences were compared against IMGT/GENE-DB human TR gene sequences so that V and J genes could be assigned. The TCRdist pipeline was used in a later analysis to assign CDR3 sequences and most-parsimonious VDJ recombination scenarios. In a later analysis, each TCR beta chain was defined by its CDR3 amino acid sequence together with its V-gene family, and reads lacking a unique V-gene family were excluded. A later analysis removed roughly 590 highly shared, low-generation-probability nucleotide sequences to deal with suspected cross-contamination and a sequencing artifact. For each public chain, a later analysis derived a clonal expansion index from normalized ranks of inferred template counts within each repertoire. In a later analysis, generation probabilities were computed with a VDJ recombination model fitted to out-of-frame rearrangements, and the resulting probabilities were checked against IGoR. In a later analysis, hypergeometric tests were used to score TCR-TCR, TCR-HLA and TCR-CMV co-occurrence, with a repertoire-size bias correction applied to TCR pairs. To estimate false discovery rates, a later analysis permuted the HLA or CMV assignments 20 times. In a later analysis, co-occurring TCRs were grouped with DBSCAN, and TCRdist sequence similarity was added when clustering was performed within HLA-allele-positive subsets. Repertoires with fewer than 30,000 or more than 120,000 public chains were left out of co-occurrence clustering, as were a few repertoires with anomalous nucleotide sharing. As stored in TCRdb, this immuneACCESS dataset retains in-frame rearrangements with V and J assigned. A fraction of the clones does not appear; measured against another copy, unresolved V genes explain less than half of the discrepancy, and the remainder lacks a known reason. D and trimming were read from the DNA, whereas the V and J calls and clone size are those reported in that table. The sample records over 75,000 clones, under 80% of which are singletons. Around 7% of the sample rests with the top ten.

The cohort comprised around 690 healthy bone marrow donors. All cohort members were sampled while nominally healthy, although unrecorded immune exposures were likely present. The donor was CMV seropositive and belonged to the group of a few hundred seropositive cohort members. Each donor provided a peripheral blood sample, and peripheral blood mononuclear cells were used for TCR beta sequencing. The Qiagen DNeasy Blood Extraction Kit was used to extract genomic DNA from the blood cell samples. The V end loses 3 bases and the J end loses 2 bases, and a stretch of 9 bases separates them. The CDR3 measures 13 amino acids from cysteine to phenylalanine. The sequence is cut down to CDR3 DNA, 39 bases in frame from base 1. CDR1 and CDR2 are read off the germline V gene (reference sequence) as SGHNT and YYREEE.

The source of this sequence is a man in his forties in good health and CMV-seropositive. The sequence is built from TRBV5-4 and TRBJ2-7, with the D gene too uncertain to name. Sequenced sample: PBMCs. The DNA sequence is as follows: TGTGCCAGCAGCTCCACAGATACCTACGAGCAGTACTTC. It encodes CASSSTDTYEQYF.